The 16 T cell receptor beta chains below come from one sample, sequenced in a study of blood T cell repertoires in COVID-19. Sequenced by immunoSEQ multiplex PCR; TCRdb stores in-frame clones only, minus some. The data show about 35,000 clones, with about 90% seen just once and about 4.9% held by the top ten. Sequencing used peripheral blood. These receptors originate from a woman aged 70-85 years with active COVID-19.

The chain couples TRBV27 to TRBJ1-5, with unresolved D. The ends were cut back, 5 bases at V and 2 bases at J, with 19 bases in the middle. CDR1 and CDR2 from the germline V gene are MNHEY and SMNVEV (reference sequence). This CDR3 contains 17 residues. The CDR3 DNA follows: TGTGCCAGCAGTCCTAGAGGTCTCAGAGAACGCAATCAGCCCCAGCATTTT. Amino acid sequence: CASSPRGLRERNQPQHF.

The chain employs TRBV6-1 and TRBJ2-5, with D unresolved. V was shortened by 0 bases and J by 5 bases, with 7 bases between the two germline ends. Germline CDR1 is MNHNS and CDR2 is SASEGT. CDR3 length: 13 amino acids. CDR3 amino acids: CASSEAVAETQYF. CDR3 sequence (DNA): TGTGCCAGCAGTGAAGCGGTCGCGGAGACCCAGTACTTC.

This clone came up a few times. The CDR3 loop is CASSLSASGRGWTDTQYF. CDR3 DNA sequence: TGCGCCAGCAGCTTGTCGGCCAGCGGCAGGGGGTGGACAGATACGCAGTATTTT. The chain is built from TRBV5-1 and TRBJ2-3; 7 nucleotides agree with TRBD1. This CDR3 is built from 18 residues. The ends lost 1 base at V and 3 bases at J; junction bases unmatched: 14. Germline V lookup: CDR1 SGHRS, CDR2 YFSETQ.

V and J are TRBV7-2 and TRBJ2-5; TRBD1 is a possible D gene (6 bases). V was trimmed by 4 bases and J by 2 bases, leaving 14 bases between them. Germline V lookup: CDR1 SGHTA, CDR2 FQGNSA. This CDR3 has 15 residues. CDR3 loop: CASSSYTGLQETQYF. Written as DNA, the CDR3 is TGTGCCAGCAGCTCTTATACAGGGTTACAAGAGACCCAGTACTTC.

The chain is built from TRBV2 and TRBJ1-1, with TRBD1 as a possible D gene (6 bases). Trimming stripped 9 bases from V and 10 bases from J, with 18 bases between. The germline CDR1 and CDR2 sequences are SNHLY and FYNNEI. The CDR3 length is 12 residues. The CDR3 nucleotides are TGTGCCAGTACACAGGGTAGGGAAGGAGCTTTCTTT. Amino acids: CASTQGREGAFF. The variable domain in full, with the rest retrieved from reference TRBV2 and TRBJ1-1, is EPEVTQTPSHQVTQMGQEVILRCVPISNHLYFYWYRQILGQKVEFLVSFYNNEISEKSEIFDDQFSVERPDGSNFTLKIRSTKLEDSAMYFCASTQGREGAFFGQGTRLTVV.

This clone was counted only a few times. The chain employs TRBV11-3 and TRBJ2-3, with 8 bases aligning to TRBD1. The V gene's germline CDR1 is SGHNT and CDR2 YENEEA. The CDR3 has 15 residues. V was pared by 4 bases and J by 5 bases, with 8 bases of the junction left unmatched. CDR3 in DNA: TGTGCCAGCAGCTGGACAGGGAAGGAGGAAGATACGCAGTATTTT. Protein: CASSWTGKEEDTQYF.

Only a few counts were recorded for this clone. V gene TRBV3-1 (or the pseudogene TRBV3-2) combines with J gene TRBJ1-2; a possible D gene is TRBD1 (5 bases). CDR1 is LGHDT, CDR2 YNNKEL, per germline (reference sequence). V was cut by 2 bases and J by 4 bases, with 5 bases left in between. The CDR3 loop spans 12 amino acids. The CDR3 protein is CASSQRGYGYTF. Here the CDR3 DNA reads TGTGCCAGCAGCCAAAGGGGCTATGGCTACACCTTC.

CDR3 bases: TGTGCCAGCAGTCCGGGACAGGGTAAAGGCTACACCTTC. This codes for CASSPGQGKGYTF. J is TRBJ1-2 and V is TRBV28, with 9 bases lining up with TRBD1. The CDR3 is 13 residues long. With 5 bases clipped from V and 8 bases from J, the junction kept 6 bases outside the gene matches. Per the germline V gene, CDR1 is MDHEN and CDR2 is SYDVKM.

CDR3 nucleotide sequence: TGTGCCAGCAGCTCCGACCGGACAGGGTCCTGGGGGGCCCAGTACTTC. Translated: CASSSDRTGSWGAQYF. The chain joins TRBV7-7 to TRBJ2-5, with 8 bases fitting TRBD1. Germline loops: CDR1 SSHAT, CDR2 FNYEAQ (reference sequence). The CDR3 spans 16 residues. V shed 4 bases, J shed 9 bases, and the junction held 16 bases outside the gene matches.

The chain employs TRBV9 and TRBJ2-3; 9 nucleotides align to TRBD2. Germline CDR1 reads SGDLS; CDR2 reads YYNGEE. J gave up 0 bases and V 5 bases, and 4 bases lay outside the gene matches. The CDR3 runs to 15 residues. For the CDR3, the DNA is TGTGCCAGCAGTCTAGCGGGATCTAGCACAGATACGCAGTATTTT. Translating it yields CASSLAGSSTDTQYF.

The chain carries TRBV2 and TRBJ2-4, with 11 nucleotides matching TRBD1. CDR3 length: 14 amino acids. V dropped 7 bases and J dropped 3; count of bases not matched to a gene: 2. Germline V gives CDR1 SNHLY, CDR2 FYNNEI. The CDR3 nucleotides read TGTGCCAGCAAGGGGACAGGGGGCAAAAACATTCAGTACTTC. Its protein is CASKGTGGKNIQYF.

The chain links TRBV2 to TRBJ1-1; maybe TRBD1 (6 bases). The CDR3 loop spans 13 amino acids. CDR1 is SNHLY, CDR2 FYNNEI, per germline. Trimming took 5 bases from V and 4 from J, leaving 11 bases between them. The CDR3 DNA follows: TGTGCCAGCAGTTCGTACAGGGCCACTGAAGCTTTCTTT. Translated, it gives CASSSYRATEAFF.

J is TRBJ2-3 and V is TRBV2; D is unresolved. The V end was cut by 4 bases, the J end by 2 bases, with 4 bases between. Germline V gene data show CDR1 as SNHLY and CDR2 as FYNNEI. The CDR3 length is 12 residues. The CDR3 region is CASSVLTDTQYF. The CDR3 nucleotides are TGTGCCAGCAGTGTACTCACAGATACGCAGTATTTT.

The J gene is TRBJ2-5, the V gene TRBV10-1; TRBD2 might be the D (6 bases). Germline CDR1 WNHNN, CDR2 SYGVQD (reference sequence). V was pared by 3 bases and J by 5 bases, with 10 bases between. The CDR3 sequence is 13 residues long. The CDR3 DNA reads TGCGCCAGCAGTGACGGGGGAACGGAGACCCAGTACTTC. Protein product: CASSDGGTETQYF.

The genes are TRBV6-1 and TRBJ2-5; possible D gene TRBD2, 5 bases. The CDR3 spans 15 residues. Germline CDR1 is MNHNS and CDR2 is SASEGT. V lost 1 base to trimming and J lost 1 base, with 10 bases between them. Written as DNA, the CDR3 is TGTGCCAGCAGTGAAGGAGTAGCGCCCCAAGAGACCCAGTACTTC. This codes for CASSEGVAPQETQYF.

CDR3 amino acids: CASSPAGAGTDTQYF. As DNA, the CDR3 is TGTGCCAGCAGTCCAGCGGGGGCCGGGACAGATACGCAGTATTTT. The chain links TRBV28 to TRBJ2-3; 8 bases line up with TRBD2. J gave up 3 bases and V 5 bases, and 7 bases lay outside the gene matches. The germline V gene encodes CDR1 MDHEN and CDR2 SYDVKM. This CDR3 is built from 15 residues.